This T cell receptor beta chain was sequenced in a study of CD8 T cells in ankylosing spondylitis. Findings and caveats of the study: Blood of patients with ankylosing spondylitis appeared to be characterized by a TCR beta motif of several highly homologous variants. Some of these motif variants have turned up before, in reports on reactive arthritis synovial fluid and blood.

Using its own MiXCR run on the 5' RACE reads, TCRdb lists one record per CDR3 protein. The repertoire includes a few hundred thousand distinct CDR3 sequences, less than 10% of them detected once, and less than 15% sits in the top ten. The CDR3 runs 13 residues. Germline lookup yields CDR1 SGHAT and CDR2 FQDESV (reference sequence). V lost 1 base, J lost 9 bases, and 10 bases lay in between. This clonotype has a handful of counts. Its target is not known. What was sequenced was blood, either unsorted or a sorted T cell fraction (not recorded which). The TCR sequence derives from a male donor with ankylosing spondylitis. The J gene is TRBJ2-1, the V gene TRBV11-1; D gene unclear. CDR3 sequence: CASSLDEWSEQFF. The CDR3 region has the DNA TGTGCCAGCAGCTTAGACGAGTGGAGTGAGCAGTTCTTC.